Below, 27 T cell receptor beta chains from the same sample are listed, as sequenced in a study of shared clonotypes between healthy human individuals. TCRdb's copy holds only in-frame clones and misses some; the assay was immunoSEQ multiplex PCR. This sample has more than 550,000 clones; roughly nine tenths occur once, and the top ten carry 24%. CD45RO-negative CD8 cells positively selected for CCR7 made up the naive population, which excluded terminally differentiated effector memory CD45RA+ cells. Sequencing was performed on naive CD8+ T cells sorted from blood. The source is a man aged 30 to 39 in good health.

The V and J genes are TRBV10-1 and TRBJ2-1; D unclear. CDR3 length: 13 residues. V lost 3 bases and J 8 bases, leaving 11 bases between the germline ends. Germline values: CDR1 WNHNN, CDR2 SYGVQD (reference sequence). The CDR3 DNA reads as TGCGCCAGCAGTGATCCAGGTCGCCATGAGCAGTTCTTC. Protein: CASSDPGRHEQFF.

The chain recombines TRBV7-8 with TRBJ2-1; 13 bases match TRBD2. V lost 6 bases and J lost 4; bases outside the gene matches: 9. Looked up from germline, CDR1 is SGHVS and CDR2 is FQNEAQ. The CDR3 consists of 17 residues. The CDR3 region is CASRGTSGTSVYNEQFF. The CDR3 coding sequence is TGTGCCAGCAGAGGGACTAGCGGGACCTCCGTGTACAATGAGCAGTTCTTC.

CDR3: CASSVYGTSYNEQFF. The DNA for the CDR3 is TGTGCCAGCAGCGTCTATGGGACCTCCTACAATGAGCAGTTCTTC. The chain couples TRBV9 to TRBJ2-1; D may correspond to TRBD1 or TRBD2 (5 bases each). CDR3 size: 15 residues. CDR1 is SGDLS, CDR2 YYNGEE, per germline. Trimming left V 2 bases short and J 0 bases short, with 9 bases between.

The table lists this clone with a count of one. The chain recombines TRBV7-9 with TRBJ2-7, with no clear D. V lost 5 bases, J lost 2 bases, and 7 bases lay in between. Germline V gene sequence: CDR1 SEHNR, CDR2 FQNEAQ (reference sequence). This CDR3 region has 12 residues. The CDR3 nucleotides are TGTGCCAGCAGCGACGGCCCCTACGAGCAGTACTTC. It specifies CASSDGPYEQYF.

The chain uses TRBV6-5 and TRBJ2-6; D gene ambiguous. This CDR3 is 15 amino acids long. Germline values: CDR1 MNHEY, CDR2 SVGAGI. Trimming took off 5 bases at V and 1 base at J, with 9 bases between the two ends. CDR3 amino acids: CASSPQASGANVLTF. Written as DNA, the CDR3 is TGTGCCAGCAGTCCCCAAGCTTCTGGGGCCAACGTCCTGACTTTC.

CDR3: CASSISGGRLLRANYGYTF. The CDR3 region has the DNA TGTGCCAGCAGTATTTCCGGTGGCCGCCTGCTCCGAGCTAACTATGGCTACACCTTC. The genes are TRBV27 and TRBJ1-2; no clear D gene. Germline assignment: CDR1 MNHEY and CDR2 SMNVEV (reference sequence). CDR3 length: 19 residues. Trimming removed 5 bases from V and 0 bases from J, with 25 bases in between.

The rearrangement links TRBV7-6 to TRBJ2-7, with 8 bases fitting TRBD2. CDR3 length equals 16 residues. The V gene's germline CDR1 is SGHVS and CDR2 FNYEAQ. V shed 5 bases and J 0 bases; nucleotides not matched to a gene: 9. CDR3 amino acids: CASSTPSGSSSYEQYF. The CDR3 DNA sequence: TGTGCCAGCAGCACCCCTAGCGGGTCGAGCTCCTACGAGCAGTACTTC.

The V call is TRBV7-2, the J call TRBJ2-5, with 8 bases identical to TRBD2. V lost 3 bases to trimming and J lost 5 bases; unmatched junction nucleotides: 17. Germline-derived CDR1 and CDR2 are SGHTA and FQGNSA. The CDR3 has 18 residues. The CDR3 reads CASSFRGGSGRMRETQYF. Here the CDR3 DNA reads TGTGCCAGCAGCTTCCGTGGCGGAAGCGGGAGAATGCGGGAGACCCAGTACTTC.

The chain links TRBV9 to TRBJ1-2; TRBD1 might be the D (6 bases). This CDR3 has 15 residues. V shed 3 bases and J shed 4 bases, with 16 bases lying between them. The germline V gene encodes CDR1 SGDLS and CDR2 YYNGEE. The CDR3 region is CASSALRGRAYGYTF. CDR3 sequence (DNA): TGTGCCAGCAGCGCTCTCAGGGGAAGGGCCTATGGCTACACCTTC.

This rearrangement joins TRBV7-9 to TRBJ2-1, with TRBD2 identical over 8 bases. Germline-derived CDR1 and CDR2 are SEHNR and FQNEAQ (reference sequence). With 2 bases clipped from V and 7 bases from J, the junction kept 1 base outside the gene matches. This CDR3 has 13 amino acids. This CDR3 reads CASSLPSGNEQFF. The DNA for the CDR3 is TGTGCCAGCAGCTTACCTAGCGGGAATGAGCAGTTCTTC.

This rearrangement joins TRBV27 to TRBJ2-7; TRBD2 matches 11 bases. V lost 5 bases and J lost 3; bases outside the gene matches: 6. The germline V gene encodes CDR1 MNHEY and CDR2 SMNVEV (reference sequence). CDR3 length: 15 amino acids. The CDR3 sequence is CASSPTSGGYYEQYF. In DNA form, the CDR3 reads TGTGCCAGCAGTCCAACTAGCGGGGGATACTACGAGCAGTACTTC.

The V and J genes are TRBV19 and TRBJ2-2; the D gene could be TRBD1 or TRBD2 (6 bases each). The V end lost 3 bases, the J end lost 7 bases, and 15 bases lay between the germline ends. CDR3 length: 15 residues. The germline CDR1 and CDR2 sequences are LNHDA and SQIVND (reference sequence). As DNA, the CDR3 is TGTGCCAGTAGTATCAGCGGAGGGGGAAACGGGGAGCTGTTTTTT. It is translated as CASSISGGGNGELFF.

The rearrangement links TRBV7-9 to TRBJ2-1; TRBD1 aligns across 7 bases. CDR1 and CDR2 (germline): SEHNR, FQNEAQ (reference sequence). The CDR3 runs 13 residues. The ends lost 1 base at V and 10 bases at J; junction bases unmatched: 4. CDR3 amino acids: CASSLVDREEQFF. DNA for the CDR3: TGTGCCAGCAGCTTAGTTGACAGGGAAGAGCAGTTCTTC.

The rearrangement uses TRBV5-8 and TRBJ2-5, with D perhaps matching TRBD2 (6 bases). Germline V gene sequence: CDR1 SGHTS, CDR2 YDEGEE. This CDR3 is 15 amino acids long. V lost 1 base and J 5 bases, leaving 15 bases between the germline ends. CDR3: CASSLKQEGVETQYF. CDR3 DNA sequence: TGTGCCAGCAGCTTGAAACAGGAGGGAGTTGAGACCCAGTACTTC.

J is TRBJ2-3 and V is TRBV11-2; no clear D. CDR3 length equals 14 residues. The V gene lost 2 bases and the J gene lost 7 bases, with 13 bases spanning the gap. From germline, CDR1 is SGHAT and CDR2 FQNNGV. DNA of the CDR3: TGTGCCAGCAGCTTAATCCCAAGAGATAATACGCAGTATTTT. Translation: CASSLIPRDNTQYF.

The chain joins TRBV5-4 to TRBJ2-7, with no clear D. The CDR3 sequence is 14 residues long. V dropped 1 base and J dropped 4 bases, with 12 bases sitting between them. Germline V CDR1 and CDR2: SGHNT, YYREEE (reference sequence). DNA for the CDR3: TGTGCCAGCAGCTTGTCTGACAATCAATACGAGCAGTACTTC. Translated, it gives CASSLSDNQYEQYF.

The V gene is TRBV5-6, the J gene TRBJ1-1; 7 nucleotides align to TRBD1. The germline gives CDR1 SGHDT, CDR2 YYEEEE. The CDR3 runs to 14 residues. Germline trimming cut 0 bases from V and 7 bases from J; bases unmatched to any gene: 6. CDR3: CASSLGQGIGEAFF. The DNA for the CDR3 is TGTGCCAGCAGCTTGGGACAGGGTATCGGTGAAGCTTTCTTT.

This clone appeared a few times. Other nucleotide sequences in the sample specify the same CDR3. The chain has TRBV9 and TRBJ2-2; D remains unclear. The CDR3 contains 12 residues. V was shortened by 2 bases and J by 1 base, with 0 bases between the two germline ends. The germline V gene has CDR1 SGDLS and CDR2 YYNGEE. The CDR3 protein is CASSVNTGELFF. The CDR3 DNA reads TGTGCCAGCAGCGTGAACACCGGGGAGCTGTTTTTT.

The rearrangement joins TRBV4-1 to TRBJ2-1; TRBD2 agrees at 10 bases. After removal of 4 bases from V and 7 bases from J, the junction contained 10 bases not matched to a gene. The CDR3 is made up of 16 amino acids. Germline values: CDR1 MGHRA, CDR2 YSYEKL. The CDR3 sequence is CASSLTAGGPANEQFF. The CDR3, as DNA: TGCGCCAGCAGCCTAACAGCGGGAGGGCCCGCAAATGAGCAGTTCTTC.

The CDR3 DNA sequence: TGTGCCAGCAGTTTTTTGGGTGAGCAGTTCTTC. It is translated as CASSFLGEQFF. The chain recombines TRBV27 with TRBJ2-1; D gene uncertain. Germline V gene lookup returns CDR1 MNHEY and CDR2 SMNVEV (reference sequence). The length of the CDR3 is 11 residues. Trimming cost V 3 bases and J 9 bases, with 6 bases left between them.

Only one count was recorded for this clone. This sequence joins TRBV10-3 and TRBJ2-7; D remains unclear. Germline CDR1 reads ENHRY; CDR2 reads SYGVKD. This CDR3 contains 17 residues. V was clipped by 4 bases and J by 6 bases, with 25 bases between them. The CDR3 DNA reads as TGTGCCATCAGTGGACGAACTTCCCGGGCCCCGGCAGGCGAGCAGTACTTC. Translating gives CAISGRTSRAPAGEQYF.

V usage is TRBV7-7 and J usage is TRBJ2-1; 8 positions match TRBD1. Germline CDR1 and CDR2: SSHAT and FNYEAQ (reference sequence). This CDR3 is 17 amino acids long. Trimming removed 5 bases from V and 4 bases from J; junction bases left unmatched: 13. CDR3 in amino acids: CASSPQTGTGVYNEQFF. DNA for the CDR3: TGTGCCAGCAGCCCGCAAACCGGGACAGGAGTATACAATGAGCAGTTCTTC. The whole variable domain, filled in from reference TRBV7-7 and TRBJ2-1, reads GAGVSQSPRYKVTKRGQDVTLRCDPISSHATLYWYQQALGQGPEFLTYFNYEAQPDKSGLPSDRFSAERPEGSISTLTIQRTEQRDSAMYRCASSPQTGTGVYNEQFFGPGTRLTVL.

This sequence joins TRBV27 and TRBJ2-2; D possibly corresponds to TRBD1 (5 bases). V was pared by 8 bases and J by 6 bases, with 16 bases between. The CDR3 contains 14 residues. Germline V CDR1 and CDR2: MNHEY, SMNVEV (reference sequence). CDR3 residues: CASVGGALPGELFF. CDR3 sequence (DNA): TGTGCCAGCGTGGGTGGGGCGCTACCCGGGGAGCTGTTTTTT.

The rearrangement joins TRBV5-4 to TRBJ2-7; possibly TRBD2 for D (6 bases). The V gene lost 1 base and the J gene lost 3 bases, with 20 bases spanning the gap. The CDR3 totals 17 residues. Germline V CDR1 and CDR2: SGHNT, YYREEE (reference sequence). In DNA form, the CDR3 reads TGTGCCAGCAGCTTGATGGGGGAGGTGATAGCTGGCTACGAGCAGTACTTC. Protein product: CASSLMGEVIAGYEQYF.

The V gene is TRBV7-9, the J gene TRBJ2-3; the match to TRBD1 covers 9 bases. The CDR3 is made up of 15 amino acids. The junction had 10 bases not matched to a gene; V was cut back by 5 bases and J by 7 bases. The germline V gene encodes CDR1 SEHNR and CDR2 FQNEAQ (reference sequence). The chain's CDR3 is CASSPLGQGKNTQYF. CDR3 DNA sequence: TGTGCCAGCAGCCCCTTGGGACAGGGAAAAAATACGCAGTATTTT.

The V and J genes are TRBV19 and TRBJ1-5; no definite D call. The CDR3 loop spans 15 amino acids. Between the trimmed V and J ends, which lost 3 bases and 3 bases, there was a span of 12 bases. Germline V gives CDR1 LNHDA, CDR2 SQIVND (reference sequence). CDR3 DNA: TGTGCCAGTAGTATGGCCAGAGCATTCAATCAGCCCCAGCATTTT. It is translated as CASSMARAFNQPQHF.

V gene TRBV27 combines with J gene TRBJ2-3; a possible D gene is TRBD2 (6 bases). Between the trimmed V and J ends, which lost 5 bases and 0 bases, there was a span of 15 bases. Per germline, CDR1 MNHEY and CDR2 SMNVEV (reference sequence). The CDR3 consists of 16 residues. CDR3 sequence (DNA): TGTGCCAGCAGTGGCGGGACCTATCGAAGCACAGATACGCAGTATTTT. It translates to CASSGGTYRSTDTQYF.